This T cell receptor beta chain is drawn from a study of blood T cells in healthy people across ages. Combining a sample-barcoded 5' primer with a J-beta primer mix, a second PCR ran for roughly 7 to 12 cycles. TCRdb ran MiXCR on the 5' RACE reads and lists one entry per CDR3 protein. The sample has about 800,000 distinct CDR3 sequences, about 25% seen once. This clonotype was counted between two and nine times. The CDR3 sequence is 13 residues long. Germline-derived CDR1 and CDR2 are SGHNT and YYREEE (reference sequence). J was trimmed by 7 bases and V by 1 base; bases with no gene match: 4. These data also featured in a second study, about T cells of mothers and their children. That report notes: A few healthy Caucasian mothers and their six children donated. The entire RNA extract went into cDNA synthesis at 1.5 ug per 15 ul. With unrelated pairs as the comparison, related mother-child pairs had a slightly higher overlap that was not significant.

The clonotype originates from a boy aged 10-17 years in good health. This chain links TRBV5-4 with TRBJ2-5, with TRBD2 matching 7 bases. Specimen: blood. CDR3 in amino acids: CASSLTTGGTQYF. CDR3 DNA: TGTGCCAGCAGCTTGACGACGGGGGGGACCCAGTACTTC.